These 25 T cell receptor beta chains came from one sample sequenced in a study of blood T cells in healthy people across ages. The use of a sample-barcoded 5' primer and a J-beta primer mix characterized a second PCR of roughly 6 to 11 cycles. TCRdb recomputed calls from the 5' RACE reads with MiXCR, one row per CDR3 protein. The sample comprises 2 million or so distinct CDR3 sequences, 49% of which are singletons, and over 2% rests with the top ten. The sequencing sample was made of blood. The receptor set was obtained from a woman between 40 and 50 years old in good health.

The CDR3 DNA follows: TGTGCCAGCTATTGGGACGCGGGGGGCTACACCTTC. Amino acids: CASYWDAGGYTF. This sequence joins TRBV28 and TRBJ1-2; possible D gene TRBD1, 5 bases. The germline CDR1 and CDR2 sequences are MDHEN and SYDVKM. Trimming pared 8 bases from V and 8 bases from J, leaving 15 bases between. The CDR3 has 12 residues.

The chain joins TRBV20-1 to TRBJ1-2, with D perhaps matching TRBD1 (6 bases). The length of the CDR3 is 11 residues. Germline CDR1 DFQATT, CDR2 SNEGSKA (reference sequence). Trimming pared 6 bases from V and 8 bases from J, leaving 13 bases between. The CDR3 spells CSAMDSLGYTF. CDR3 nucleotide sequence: TGCAGTGCAATGGACAGCTTGGGCTACACCTTC.

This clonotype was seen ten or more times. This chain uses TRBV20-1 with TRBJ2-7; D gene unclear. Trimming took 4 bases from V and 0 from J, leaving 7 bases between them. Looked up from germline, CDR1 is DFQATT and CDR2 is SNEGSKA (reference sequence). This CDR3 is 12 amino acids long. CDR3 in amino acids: CSAMEGSYEQYF. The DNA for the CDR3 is TGCAGTGCTATGGAAGGCTCCTACGAGCAGTACTTC.

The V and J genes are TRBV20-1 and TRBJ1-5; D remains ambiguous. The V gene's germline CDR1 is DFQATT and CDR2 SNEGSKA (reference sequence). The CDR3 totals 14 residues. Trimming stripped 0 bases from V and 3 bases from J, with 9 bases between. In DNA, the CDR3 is TGCAGTGCTAGAGAGGGAGCTTTCAATCAGCCCCAGCATTTT. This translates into CSAREGAFNQPQHF.

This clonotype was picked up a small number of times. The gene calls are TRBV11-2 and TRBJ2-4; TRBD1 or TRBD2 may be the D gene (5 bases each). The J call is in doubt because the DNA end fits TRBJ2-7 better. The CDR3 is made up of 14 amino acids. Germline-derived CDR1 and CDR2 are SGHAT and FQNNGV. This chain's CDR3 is CASSLAGSPYEQYF. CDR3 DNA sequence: TGTGCCAGCAGCTTAGCAGGGAGTCCCTACGAGCAGTACTTC.

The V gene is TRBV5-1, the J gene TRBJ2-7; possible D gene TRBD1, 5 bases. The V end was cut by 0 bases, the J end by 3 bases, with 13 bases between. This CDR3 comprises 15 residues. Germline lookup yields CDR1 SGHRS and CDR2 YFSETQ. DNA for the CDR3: TGCGCCAGCAGCTTGGCAGTATCAGGGCTCTACGAGCAGTACTTC. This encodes CASSLAVSGLYEQYF. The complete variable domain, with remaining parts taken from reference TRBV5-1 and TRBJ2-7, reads KAGVTQTPRYLIKTRGQQVTLSCSPISGHRSVSWYQQTPGQGLQFLFEYFSETQRNKGNFPGRFSGRQFSNSRSEMNVSTLELGDSALYLCASSLAVSGLYEQYFGPGTRLTVT.

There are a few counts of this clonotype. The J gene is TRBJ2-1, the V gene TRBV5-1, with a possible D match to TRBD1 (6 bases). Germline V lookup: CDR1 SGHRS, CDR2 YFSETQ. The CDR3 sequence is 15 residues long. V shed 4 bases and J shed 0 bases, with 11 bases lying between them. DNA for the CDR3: TGCGCCAGCAGCCCAATGACAGGCTCCTACAATGAGCAGTTCTTC. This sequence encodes CASSPMTGSYNEQFF.

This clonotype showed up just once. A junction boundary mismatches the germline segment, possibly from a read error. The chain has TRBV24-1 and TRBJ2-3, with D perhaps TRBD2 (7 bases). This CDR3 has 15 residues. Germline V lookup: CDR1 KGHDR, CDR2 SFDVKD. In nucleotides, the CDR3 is TGTGCCGCCAGTGATTTGGGGGGGCTCACAGATACGCAGTATTTT. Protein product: CAASDLGGLTDTQYF.

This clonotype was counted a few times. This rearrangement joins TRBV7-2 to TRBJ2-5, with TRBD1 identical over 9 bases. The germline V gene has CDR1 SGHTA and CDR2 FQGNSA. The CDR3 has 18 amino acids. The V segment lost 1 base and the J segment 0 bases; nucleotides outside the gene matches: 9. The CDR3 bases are TGTGCCAGCAGCTTAGTAGAGGGACAGGGATTGTACCAAGAGACCCAGTACTTC. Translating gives CASSLVEGQGLYQETQYF.

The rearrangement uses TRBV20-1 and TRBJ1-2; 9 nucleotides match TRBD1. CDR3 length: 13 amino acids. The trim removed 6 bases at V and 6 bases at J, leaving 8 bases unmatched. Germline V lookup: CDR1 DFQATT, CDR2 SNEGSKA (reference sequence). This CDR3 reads CSAGTRDRDGYTF. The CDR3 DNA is TGCAGTGCGGGGACCCGGGACAGGGATGGCTACACCTTC.

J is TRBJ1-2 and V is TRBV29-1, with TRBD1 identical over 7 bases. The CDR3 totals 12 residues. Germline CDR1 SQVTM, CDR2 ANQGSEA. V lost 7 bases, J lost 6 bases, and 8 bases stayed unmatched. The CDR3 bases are TGCAGCGCCGACAGGGAAGGGGATGGCTACACCTTC. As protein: CSADREGDGYTF.

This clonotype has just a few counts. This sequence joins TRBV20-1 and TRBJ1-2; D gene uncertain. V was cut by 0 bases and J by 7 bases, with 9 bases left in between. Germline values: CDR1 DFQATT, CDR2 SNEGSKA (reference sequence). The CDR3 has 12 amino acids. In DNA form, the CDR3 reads TGCAGTGCTAGAGAGGAGTTCCGTGGCTACACCTTC. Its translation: CSAREEFRGYTF.

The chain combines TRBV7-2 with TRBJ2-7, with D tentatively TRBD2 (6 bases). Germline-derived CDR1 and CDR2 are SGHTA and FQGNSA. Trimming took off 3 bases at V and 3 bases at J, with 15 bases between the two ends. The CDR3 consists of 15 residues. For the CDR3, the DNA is TGTGCCAGCAGCTTGGACCTGCGGACTAACTACGAGCAGTACTTC. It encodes CASSLDLRTNYEQYF. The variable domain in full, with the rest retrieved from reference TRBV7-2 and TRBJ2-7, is GAGVSQSPSNKVTEKGKDVELRCDPISGHTALYWYRQSLGQGLEFLIYFQGNSAPDKSGLPSDRFSAERTGGSVSTLTIQRTQQEDSAVYLCASSLDLRTNYEQYFGPGTRLTVT.

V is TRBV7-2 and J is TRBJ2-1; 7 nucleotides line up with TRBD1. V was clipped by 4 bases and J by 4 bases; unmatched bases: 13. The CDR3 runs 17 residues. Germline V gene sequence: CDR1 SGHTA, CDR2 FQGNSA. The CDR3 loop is CASSSFITGEGYNEQFF. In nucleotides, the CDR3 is TGTGCCAGCAGCTCCTTCATAACAGGGGAAGGGTACAATGAGCAGTTCTTC.

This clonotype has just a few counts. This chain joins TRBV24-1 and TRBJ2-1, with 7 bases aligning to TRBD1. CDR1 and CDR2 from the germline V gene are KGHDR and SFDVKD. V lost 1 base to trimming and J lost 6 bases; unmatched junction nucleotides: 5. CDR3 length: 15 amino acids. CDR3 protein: CATSDLTGASNEQFF. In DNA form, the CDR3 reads TGTGCCACCAGTGATTTAACAGGGGCCTCCAATGAGCAGTTCTTC.

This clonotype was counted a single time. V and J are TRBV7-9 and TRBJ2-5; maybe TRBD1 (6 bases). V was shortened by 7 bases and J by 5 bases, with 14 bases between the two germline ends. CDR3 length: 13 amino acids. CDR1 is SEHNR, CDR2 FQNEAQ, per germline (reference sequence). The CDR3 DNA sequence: TGTGCCAGCACCCTACAGGGAGTCGAGACCCAGTACTTC. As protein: CASTLQGVETQYF.

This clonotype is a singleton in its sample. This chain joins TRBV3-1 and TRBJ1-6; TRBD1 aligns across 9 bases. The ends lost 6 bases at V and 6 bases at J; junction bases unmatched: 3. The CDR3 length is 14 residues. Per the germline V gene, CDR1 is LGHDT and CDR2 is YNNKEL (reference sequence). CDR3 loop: CASRQGASNSPLHF. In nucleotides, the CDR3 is TGTGCCAGCAGACAGGGGGCATCTAATTCACCCCTCCACTTT.

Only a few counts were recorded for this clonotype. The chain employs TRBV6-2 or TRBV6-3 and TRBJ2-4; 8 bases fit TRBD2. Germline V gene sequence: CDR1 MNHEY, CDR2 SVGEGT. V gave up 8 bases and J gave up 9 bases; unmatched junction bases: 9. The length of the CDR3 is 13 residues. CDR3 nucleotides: TGTGCCAGCGACACGGGAGGGCTGGGCATTCAGTACTTC. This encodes CASDTGGLGIQYF.

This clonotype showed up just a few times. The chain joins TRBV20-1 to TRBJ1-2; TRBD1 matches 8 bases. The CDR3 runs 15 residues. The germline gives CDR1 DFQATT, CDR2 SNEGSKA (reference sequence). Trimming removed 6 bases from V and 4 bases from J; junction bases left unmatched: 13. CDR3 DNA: TGCAGTGCCCGGCCCCCAGGGGGCGGCCCCTATGGCTACACCTTC. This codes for CSARPPGGGPYGYTF.

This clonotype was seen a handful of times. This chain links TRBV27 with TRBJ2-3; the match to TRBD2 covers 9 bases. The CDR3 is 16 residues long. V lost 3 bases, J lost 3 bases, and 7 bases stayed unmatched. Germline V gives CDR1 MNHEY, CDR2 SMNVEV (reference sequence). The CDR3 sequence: CASSLVAGVVTDTQYF. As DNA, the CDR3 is TGTGCCAGCAGTTTGGTAGCGGGGGTAGTAACAGATACGCAGTATTTT.

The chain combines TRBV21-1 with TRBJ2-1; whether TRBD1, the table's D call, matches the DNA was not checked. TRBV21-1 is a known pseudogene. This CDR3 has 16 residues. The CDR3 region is CASSKLAWDSSDEQFF. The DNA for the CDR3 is TGTGCCAGCAGCAAACTAGCATGGGACAGTTCTGATGAGCAGTTCTTC.

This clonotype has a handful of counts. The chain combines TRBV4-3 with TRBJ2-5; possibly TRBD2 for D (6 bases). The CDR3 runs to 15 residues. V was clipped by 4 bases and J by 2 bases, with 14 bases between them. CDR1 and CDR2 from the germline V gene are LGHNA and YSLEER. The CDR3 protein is CASSPHPRGQETQYF. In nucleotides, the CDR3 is TGCGCCAGCAGCCCCCACCCGCGGGGTCAAGAGACCCAGTACTTC.

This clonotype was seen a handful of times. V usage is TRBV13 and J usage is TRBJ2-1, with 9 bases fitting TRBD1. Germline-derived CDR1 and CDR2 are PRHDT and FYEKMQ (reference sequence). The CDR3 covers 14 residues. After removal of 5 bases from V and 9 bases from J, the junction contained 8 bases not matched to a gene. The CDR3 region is CASSPGQGYGEQFF. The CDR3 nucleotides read TGTGCCAGCAGCCCGGGACAGGGATATGGTGAGCAGTTCTTC.

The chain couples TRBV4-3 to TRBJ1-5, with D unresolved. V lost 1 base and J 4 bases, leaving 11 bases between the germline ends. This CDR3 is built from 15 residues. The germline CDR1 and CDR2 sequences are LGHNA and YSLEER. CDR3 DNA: TGCGCCAGCAGCCAAGTAGTAGGGCTTAATCAGCCCCAGCATTTT. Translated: CASSQVVGLNQPQHF.

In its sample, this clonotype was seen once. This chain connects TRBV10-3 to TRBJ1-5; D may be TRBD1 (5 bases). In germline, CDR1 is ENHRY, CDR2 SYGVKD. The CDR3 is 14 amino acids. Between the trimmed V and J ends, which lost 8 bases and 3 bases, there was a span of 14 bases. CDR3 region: CAIGGDGHNQPQHF. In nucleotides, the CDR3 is TGTGCCATCGGAGGGGACGGACACAATCAGCCCCAGCATTTT.